The next 17 T cell receptor beta chains were all read from a single sample in a study of blood T cell repertoires in COVID-19. Profiling relied on immunoSEQ multiplex PCR, and the TCRdb table lists in-frame clones only, not all of them. This sample has about 430,000 clones; about 88% occur once, and the top ten carry about 1.4%. The sequenced sample was PBMCs or T cells enriched from blood (not recorded which). The receptors stem from a young woman who had been exposed to COVID-19.

The rearrangement links TRBV28 to TRBJ1-4; TRBD1 matches 10 bases. CDR1 is MDHEN and CDR2 is SYDVKM in the germline V gene. Trimming removed 2 bases from V and 7 bases from J; junction bases left unmatched: 7. The CDR3 covers 16 residues. CDR3 residues: CASSLLGQGKSEKLFF. In DNA form, the CDR3 reads TGTGCCAGCAGTTTACTGGGACAGGGGAAGAGTGAAAAACTGTTTTTT.

For the CDR3, the DNA is TGTGCCAGCAGTTTAGGGAGACCAGCAGATACGCAGTATTTT. Residues: CASSLGRPADTQYF. V gene TRBV27 combines with J gene TRBJ2-3, with a weak D call TRBD2 (5 bases). V shed 2 bases and J shed 4 bases, with 10 bases lying between them. Germline V CDR1 and CDR2: MNHEY, SMNVEV (reference sequence). The length of the CDR3 is 14 residues.

V gene TRBV20-1 combines with J gene TRBJ1-1; D remains unclear. The CDR3 is made up of 11 amino acids. Germline CDR1 and CDR2: DFQATT and SNEGSKA (reference sequence). V lost 2 bases, J lost 8 bases, and 9 bases lay in between. CDR3 in amino acids: CSARSGYEAFF. CDR3 bases: TGCAGTGCTAGATCGGGATACGAAGCTTTCTTT.

The chain combines TRBV18 with TRBJ1-1, with D tentatively TRBD1 (6 bases). The V end was cut by 2 bases, the J end by 0 bases, with 16 bases between. The CDR3 spans 17 residues. Germline CDR1 reads KGHSH; CDR2 reads LQKENI. CDR3: CASSPRYQGTMNTEAFF. CDR3 DNA: TGTGCCAGCTCACCAAGATATCAGGGGACCATGAACACTGAAGCTTTCTTT.

This chain uses TRBV5-5 with TRBJ1-5; 8 bases match TRBD1. CDR3 size: 15 residues. V lost 4 bases and J lost 7; bases outside the gene matches: 10. In germline, CDR1 is SGHKS, CDR2 YYEKEE (reference sequence). The CDR3 DNA sequence: TGTGCCAGCAGCCCTGGACAGGGCCTAGCCCAGCCCCAGCATTTT. Translated: CASSPGQGLAQPQHF.

The chain recombines TRBV6-4 with TRBJ2-1; 7 nucleotides line up with TRBD1. Germline V gene lookup returns CDR1 MRHNA and CDR2 SNTAGT. V shed 2 bases, J shed 1 base, and the junction held 17 bases outside the gene matches. CDR3 length: 20 amino acids. The CDR3 reads CASSDPRQGILRGSYNEQFF. Written as DNA, the CDR3 is TGTGCCAGCAGTGACCCCCGACAGGGCATTCTCCGTGGTTCCTACAATGAGCAGTTCTTC.

The chain links TRBV24-1 to TRBJ2-1; D might be TRBD2 (6 bases). CDR3 length: 15 residues. V was pared by 5 bases and J by 4 bases, with 14 bases between. CDR1 and CDR2 from the germline V gene are KGHDR and SFDVKD. CDR3 DNA sequence: TGTGCCACCAGTGCTCTGAGGGGACTTTACAATGAGCAGTTCTTC. Protein: CATSALRGLYNEQFF.

This chain joins TRBV6-5 and TRBJ2-7; D remains unclear. This CDR3 spans 14 amino acids. CDR1 and CDR2 from the germline V gene are MNHEY and SVGAGI. The V gene lost 4 bases and the J gene lost 5 bases, with 15 bases spanning the gap. The chain's CDR3 is CASSFTSPFHEQYF. For the CDR3, the DNA is TGTGCCAGCAGTTTTACATCCCCTTTCCACGAGCAGTACTTC.

This sequence joins TRBV5-1 and TRBJ1-2; possible D gene TRBD1, 6 bases. From germline, CDR1 is SGHRS and CDR2 YFSETQ. V was pared by 6 bases and J by 8 bases, with 17 bases between. The CDR3 has 13 residues. The CDR3 DNA reads as TGCGCCAGCATACCTGGGGGGGCGCGAGGCTACACCTTC. Encoded protein: CASIPGGARGYTF.

The CDR3 reads CASSDRTSEFTDTQYF. DNA for the CDR3: TGTGCCAGCAGTGATAGAACTAGCGAGTTCACAGATACGCAGTATTTT. This chain connects TRBV2 to TRBJ2-3; TRBD2 agrees at 7 bases. V was pared by 3 bases and J by 2 bases, with 8 bases of the junction left unmatched. The length of the CDR3 is 16 residues. Looked up from germline, CDR1 is SNHLY and CDR2 is FYNNEI.

This clone is a singleton in its sample. V gene TRBV6-9 combines with J gene TRBJ2-3; D call uncertain. This CDR3 contains 18 residues. The germline gives CDR1 MNHGY, CDR2 SVAAGI. V dropped 4 bases and J dropped 0 bases, with 20 bases sitting between them. The CDR3, as DNA: TGTGCCAGCAGTTGCCGAATTACCCTACGATCTAGCACAGATACGCAGTATTTT. Protein sequence: CASSCRITLRSSTDTQYF.

The chain employs TRBV28 and TRBJ1-6; 10 bases are a match to TRBD1. V gave up 7 bases and J gave up 10 bases; unmatched junction bases: 4. The CDR3 is made up of 13 amino acids. Per the germline V gene, CDR1 is MDHEN and CDR2 is SYDVKM. The CDR3 reads CASNGQGESPLHF. The CDR3 bases are TGTGCCAGCAACGGACAGGGGGAATCACCCCTCCACTTT.

This sequence joins TRBV25-1 and TRBJ2-7; TRBD2 agrees at 11 bases. The CDR3 has 14 residues. Germline assignment: CDR1 MGHDK and CDR2 SYGVNS. J lost 4 bases, V lost 3 bases, and 2 bases had no gene match. CDR3 nucleotides: TGTGCCAGCAGTGACACTAGCGGGAGTTACGAGCAGTACTTC. The encoded protein is CASSDTSGSYEQYF.

V is TRBV6-2 or TRBV6-3 and J is TRBJ1-6, with D hard to call. The germline gives CDR1 MNHEY, CDR2 SVGEGT. This CDR3 has 15 amino acids. The V gene lost 2 bases and the J gene lost 9 bases, with 14 bases spanning the gap. The CDR3 DNA sequence: TGTGCCAGCAGTTACAGTCGGGCTAGCGGTTCACCCCTCCACTTT. This sequence encodes CASSYSRASGSPLHF.

This clone came up once. This chain links TRBV3-1 (or the pseudogene TRBV3-2) with TRBJ2-3; the match to TRBD1 covers 8 bases. From germline, CDR1 is LGHDT and CDR2 YNNKEL (reference sequence). CDR3 length: 14 residues. J gave up 2 bases and V 3 bases, and 1 base lay outside the gene matches. DNA of the CDR3: TGTGCCAGCAGCCAGGGACAGGCCACAGATACGCAGTATTTT. Encoded protein: CASSQGQATDTQYF.

CDR3 loop: CASSLYLQSGEPDTQYF. The CDR3 nucleotides read TGTGCCAGCAGCCTCTACCTCCAATCGGGGGAGCCAGATACGCAGTATTTT. The V call is TRBV3-1 (or the pseudogene TRBV3-2), the J call TRBJ2-3; D might be TRBD2 (6 bases). Between the trimmed V and J ends, which lost 4 bases and 4 bases, there was a span of 21 bases. Germline assignment: CDR1 LGHDT and CDR2 YNNKEL (reference sequence). The CDR3 has 17 residues.

The rearrangement uses TRBV5-6 and TRBJ2-1, with 9 bases aligning to TRBD2. V lost 4 bases to trimming and J lost 8 bases; unmatched junction nucleotides: 7. Germline values: CDR1 SGHDT, CDR2 YYEEEE. The CDR3 is made up of 14 amino acids. This CDR3 is CASSTGLAMHEQFF. CDR3 nucleotide sequence: TGTGCCAGCAGCACGGGACTAGCAATGCATGAGCAGTTCTTC.